The text below deals with one TCR beta chain. The antigen is not known. The V gene's germline CDR1 is SGHAT and CDR2 FQDESV (reference sequence). There are 13 residues in the CDR3. The ends were cut back, 5 bases at V and 6 bases at J, with 13 bases in the middle. This sample is part of a study of cytomegalovirus exposure and HLA in healthy donors. The wider study: Findings of an earlier analysis included over 95 million unique TCR beta sequences from some 190 million T cells. Early released data had about 85 million unique TCRs, all coming from HLA-typed donors.

Findings of the study overall: More than 15,000 TCR beta sequences were associated with HLA alleles at 0.05 false discovery rate in a later analysis.

Primers: 60 Vbeta forward and 13 Jbeta reverse. Sequencing was performed with immunoSEQ multiplex PCR; in TCRdb, only in-frame clones are kept and a portion is missing. The data contain 200,000 or so clones, 82% of them seen just once; the ten biggest clones take up roughly 0.1%. Sequencing was performed on PBMCs. This chain connects TRBV11-1 to TRBJ1-2; D is possibly TRBD1 (5 bases). The sequence was collected from a boy aged 2 to 9 in good health and CMV-seronegative. CDR3 sequence: CASSAGIRNGYTF. The CDR3 DNA sequence: TGTGCCAGCAGCGCAGGGATCAGGAATGGCTACACCTTC. Together with reference TRBV11-1 and TRBJ1-2, the CDR3 gives the full variable domain: EAEVAQSPRYKITEKSQAVAFWCDPISGHATLYWYRQILGQGPELLVQFQDESVVDDSQLPKDRFSAERLKGVDSTLKIQPAELGDSAMYLCASSAGIRNGYTFGSGTRLTVV.